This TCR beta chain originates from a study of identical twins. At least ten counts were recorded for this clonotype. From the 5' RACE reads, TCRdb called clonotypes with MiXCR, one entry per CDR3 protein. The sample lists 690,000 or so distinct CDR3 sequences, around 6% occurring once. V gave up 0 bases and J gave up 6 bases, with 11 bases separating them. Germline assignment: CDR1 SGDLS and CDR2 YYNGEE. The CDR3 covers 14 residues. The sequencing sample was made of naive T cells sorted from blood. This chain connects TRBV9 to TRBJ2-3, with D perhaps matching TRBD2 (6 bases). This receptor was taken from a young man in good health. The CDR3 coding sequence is TGTGCCAGCAGCGTAGGACTAGTCCCCGATACGCAGTATTTT. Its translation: CASSVGLVPDTQYF.